This note documents a single TCR beta chain sequence. Primers included in the PCR were 60 Vbeta and 13 Jbeta primers. Only in-frame clones appear in the TCRdb table, and some are missing; sequencing was by immunoSEQ multiplex PCR. The table lists approximately 90,000 clones, over 65% of them singletons, with roughly 3% in the top ten. The sample belongs to a study of cytomegalovirus exposure and HLA in healthy donors. The CDR3 totals 15 residues. Germline V gives CDR1 MDHEN, CDR2 SYDVKM. Trimming pared 3 bases from V and 8 bases from J, leaving 17 bases between. The sequencing sample was made of PBMCs. The genes are TRBV28 and TRBJ2-1, with D perhaps TRBD1 (6 bases). The receptor comes from a man aged 35 to 55 in good health and CMV-seronegative. Here the CDR3 reads CASSFPASGVYEQFF. CDR3 coding DNA: TGTGCCAGCAGTTTTCCGGCCTCAGGGGTGTATGAGCAGTTCTTC.